This T cell receptor (beta chain) was captured by sequencing in a study of OX40 agonist ivuxolimab in advanced cancers. Study-wide background: Those treated in dose escalation had hepatocellular carcinoma, melanoma, renal cell cancer or head and neck cancer. People who had prior anti-PD-1, anti-PD-L1 or anti-CTLA-4 therapy could take part, and approximately 44% had some.

Produced via immunoSEQ multiplex PCR; TCRdb's table is partial and in-frame only. The sample consists of 90,000 to 130,000 clones, roughly 90% of them appearing once. Germline V gives CDR1 MNHNY, CDR2 SVGAGI (reference sequence). This CDR3 is built from 16 residues. V gave up 4 bases and J gave up 0 bases, with 13 bases separating them. The TCR comes from an adult with an advanced solid tumor such as melanoma, head and neck, liver or kidney cancer. This sample comprised CD4+ or CD8+ T cells sorted from blood, obtained in a trial of the OX40 agonist ivuxolimab. V and J are TRBV6-6 and TRBJ1-3; TRBD1 might be the D (6 bases). Written as DNA, the CDR3 is TGTGCCAGCAGTTTACAGGGTGGACGCTCTGGAAACACCATATATTTT. Protein sequence: CASSLQGGRSGNTIYF.